Listed below are T cell receptor beta chains from one sample, sequenced in a study of early T cells in non-severe SARS-CoV-2 infection. TCRdb ran MiXCR on the 5' RACE reads and lists one entry per CDR3 protein. The top ten hold about a sixth of the sample, which has some 71,000 distinct CDR3 sequences, about 9% seen once. The sample here was whole blood, taken at baseline. The source is an adult who was a healthcare worker with PCR-confirmed SARS-CoV-2 infection or an uninfected control (not recorded which). Each CDR3 is given with its conserved first and last residue. The D gene is left open where the match is weak. Clone sizes are given selectively: once, few, many, or a class where the clone is expanded.

v_call,d_call,j_call,clone_size,cdr3_aa,cdr3_nt
TRBV10-3,NA,TRBJ2-7,NA,CAISDSHYEQYF,TGTGCCATCAGTGACAGCCACTACGAGCAGTACTTC
TRBV9,TRBD2,TRBJ2-1,few,CASSGLAGVLSYNEQFF,TGTGCCAGCAGCGGACTAGCGGGAGTCCTCTCCTACAATGAGCAGTTCTTC
TRBV29-1,TRBD1,TRBJ1-3,many,CSATGGRDTIYF,TGCAGCGCCACAGGGGGCCGGGACACCATATATTTT
TRBV18,TRBD2,TRBJ2-2,NA,CASSPRREVAEILNTGELFF,TGTGCCAGCTCACCACGGCGGGAGGTCGCCGAGATCTTGAACACCGGGGAGCTGTTTTTT
TRBV28,TRBD2,TRBJ2-3,many,CASHSSGSGLDTQYF,TGTGCCAGTCACTCTAGCGGGAGTGGGCTTGATACGCAGTATTTT
TRBV19,TRBD1,TRBJ2-2,many,CASTITGTGDRELFF,TGTGCCAGTACCATAACGGGGACAGGGGATAGGGAGCTGTTTTTT
TRBV28,NA,TRBJ2-1,few,CASSLYPSAHEQFF,TGTGCCAGCAGTTTATACCCTAGCGCCCATGAGCAGTTCTTC
TRBV29-1,TRBD1,TRBJ1-1,few,CSVQTGKNTEAFF,TGCAGCGTCCAGACAGGGAAGAACACTGAAGCTTTCTTT
TRBV29-1,NA,TRBJ2-5,many,CSVWGRALETQYF,TGCAGCGTTTGGGGCCGGGCGCTGGAGACCCAGTACTTC
TRBV7-2,NA,TRBJ2-5,NA,CASSLAQKETQYF,TGTGCCAGCAGCTTAGCCCAGAAAGAGACCCAGTACTTC
TRBV6-2/TRBV6-3,TRBD2,TRBJ2-7,many,CASEASGLSYEQYF,TGTGCCAGCGAGGCTAGCGGGTTGTCCTACGAGCAGTACTTC
TRBV29-1,NA,TRBJ2-7,many,CSVRRPISYEQYF,TGCAGCGTTCGCCGTCCGATCTCCTACGAGCAGTACTTC
TRBV7-2,NA,TRBJ2-5,few,CASSLSLRETQYF,TGTGCCAGCAGCTTGTCTCTACGAGAGACCCAGTACTTC
TRBV7-8,NA,TRBJ2-1,few,CASSLVLGWGEQFF,TGTGCCAGCAGCTTAGTACTAGGGTGGGGTGAGCAGTTCTTC
TRBV9,TRBD1,TRBJ2-1,NA,CASSPGTGVVSYNEQFF,TGTGCCAGCAGCCCGGGCACAGGGGTTGTTTCCTACAATGAGCAGTTCTTC
TRBV11-1,NA,TRBJ2-1,many,CASSLDPGSNEQFF,TGTGCCAGCAGCTTAGATCCGGGTTCGAATGAGCAGTTCTTC
TRBV9,TRBD2,TRBJ2-5,many,CASTTGGAETQYF,TGTGCCAGCACCACCGGGGGGGCTGAGACCCAGTACTTC
TRBV6-1,NA,TRBJ2-5,many,CASSEGSLQETQYF,TGTGCCAGCAGTGAAGGTTCCCTACAAGAGACCCAGTACTTC
TRBV7-2,NA,TRBJ2-3,many,CASSTIKRALTDTQYF,TGTGCCAGCAGCACTATTAAGAGGGCACTGACAGATACGCAGTATTTT
TRBV11-1,TRBD2,TRBJ2-3,few,CASSRGLAVVTDTQYF,TGTGCCAGCAGCAGGGGACTAGCAGTGGTCACAGATACGCAGTATTTT
TRBV20-1,TRBD1,TRBJ1-5,many,CSASSDRINQPQHF,TGCAGTGCTAGTTCGGACAGGATAAATCAGCCCCAGCATTTT
TRBV24-1,TRBD2,TRBJ2-7,few,CATSQAGLNSYEQYF,TGTGCCACCAGTCAAGCGGGACTTAACTCCTACGAGCAGTACTTC
TRBV28,TRBD2,TRBJ2-7,NA,CASSRPAGGAHEQYF,TGTGCCAGCAGCCGCCCCGCGGGGGGTGCCCACGAGCAGTACTTC
TRBV7-2,NA,TRBJ2-7,NA,CASSPAVSSYEQYF,TGTGCCAGCAGCCCAGCAGTGAGCTCCTACGAGCAGTACTTC
TRBV30,NA,TRBJ2-7,many,CAWSFSYEQYF,TGTGCCTGGAGTTTCAGCTACGAGCAGTACTTC
TRBV12-3/TRBV12-4,TRBD2,TRBJ2-1,few,CASSFGLAGSPYNEQFF,TGTGCCAGCAGTTTCGGGCTAGCGGGATCTCCCTACAATGAGCAGTTCTTC
TRBV12-3/TRBV12-4,TRBD1,TRBJ2-7,many,CASSLVAGTGGLSVYEQYF,TGTGCCAGCAGTTTGGTCGCCGGGACAGGGGGACTTTCCGTCTACGAGCAGTACTTC
TRBV3-1,NA,TRBJ2-7,many,CASSQGTYLAYEQYF,TGTGCCAGCAGCCAAGGGACCTACCTCGCCTACGAGCAGTACTTC
TRBV24-1,TRBD1,TRBJ2-1,many,CATSAGPGDRDPKGQFF,TGTGCCACCAGTGCCGGCCCCGGGGACAGGGACCCTAAAGGGCAGTTCTTC
TRBV9,TRBD2,TRBJ2-1,NA,CASSELIAGDYNEQFF,TGTGCCAGCAGCGAACTTATAGCGGGGGACTACAATGAGCAGTTCTTC
TRBV28,NA,TRBJ1-5,few,CASRSLANQPQHF,TGTGCCAGTAGGTCTCTGGCCAATCAGCCCCAGCATTTT
TRBV10-2,NA,TRBJ1-5,many,CASSGTAGNQPQHF,TGCGCCAGCAGTGGAACGGCGGGCAATCAGCCCCAGCATTTT
TRBV5-1,NA,TRBJ2-1,many,CASSLVGRGRDEQFF,TGCGCCAGCAGCTTGGTGGGACGGGGACGGGATGAGCAGTTCTTC
TRBV18,NA,TRBJ1-6,few,CASSPPVANNSPLHF,TGTGCCAGCTCACCACCGGTGGCGAATAATTCACCCCTCCACTTT
TRBV7-2,NA,TRBJ2-1,NA,CASSLIGGREQFF,TGTGCCAGCAGCTTAATTGGGGGGCGTGAGCAGTTCTTC